This entry is about one TCR beta chain. This sample was taken from a study of blood T cell repertoires in COVID-19. Across the whole study: Sample material is recorded as cDNA or gDNA derived from T cells, B-cell-depleted T cells, or PBMCs.

Study members were between about 18 and 100 years old and lived in some 22 US regions. The method was immunoSEQ multiplex PCR; TCRdb's version includes in-frame clones alone and lacks a portion of them. The repertoire holds 100,000 to 150,000 clones, 84% seen once, with 2% to 3% in the top ten. Germline CDR1 reads SGHTA; CDR2 reads FQGTGA. Between the trimmed V and J ends, which lost 2 bases and 5 bases, there was a span of 11 bases. CDR3 length: 14 amino acids. The chain employs TRBV7-3 and TRBJ2-3; possible D gene TRBD2, 6 bases. The receptor's source is a man aged 40-55 years with acute COVID-19. Sequencing was performed on PBMCs or T cells enriched from blood (not recorded which). The DNA for the CDR3 is TGTGCCAGCAGCTTATTACAGGAGGGAGATACGCAGTATTTT. This translates into CASSLLQEGDTQYF.